This TCR beta chain was observed in a study of T cells in Graves' hyperthyroidism and ophthalmopathy (dated by TCRdb to the late 2010s). Study-level background: Peripheral blood samples were taken at initial diagnosis, before any treatment was given. A discovery cohort of approximately 97 patients, roughly 45 with Graves' ophthalmopathy and 55 to 65 with stable Graves' hyperthyroidism, was used to find distinguishing TCR V-J signatures. Prospective prediction of ophthalmopathy was tested in an independent validation cohort of some 20 hyperthyroidism patients and 17 patients who later progressed to ophthalmopathy. The 100 discovery patients were randomly divided into training and test sets at a 7:3 ratio. Thyroid tissue and blood T-cell repertoires from six Graves' hyperthyroidism patients were also compared in the study. Once sampling was done, hyperthyroidism patients were given methimazole at a starting dose of 30 mg daily, whereas ophthalmopathy patients were given high-dose intravenous methylprednisolone. TCR Vbeta CDR3 sequencing of fewer than 150 peripheral blood samples (over 40 ophthalmopathy, about 75 hyperthyroidism and around 17 progressor patients) is reported in the paper. Paper-wide results and their limitations: In validation, progression to ophthalmopathy was predicted by the model with 70.59% sensitivity and 72.22% specificity, a median of approximately 7.1 months before onset. Most expanded thyroid clonotypes (frequency above 0.001) were also detected in blood, a finding suggesting that blood repertoires may reflect thyroid immune responses. A 13 V-J signature model separated ophthalmopathy from stable hyperthyroidism, with 87.88% sensitivity and 81.08% specificity in cross-validation and 80%/75% in testing. Sample size was not statistically predetermined, and investigators were not blinded to group allocation.

The TCR beta CDR3 regions were amplified from RNA transcripts. The TCR CDR3 was subjected to a first round of RT-PCR using the HTBI primer set and the Qiagen OneStep RT-PCR kit. Libraries were constructed in a second round of multiplex PCR, after which size selection and purification were performed. The libraries were sequenced on an Illumina HiSeq2000 using paired-end 100 bp reads. Under the source paper's analysis protocol: SOAPnuke was used to process the raw data, removing reads that contained adapters or uncalled bases, had a mean Phred below 15, or lacked an exact match to the constant primer or identifier. High-quality paired reads were merged with COPE v1.2.5, and unique nucleotide sequences were defined as clonotypes. MiTCR v1.1 was used to align the clonotypes against IMGT TRBV, TRBD and TRBJ reference segments. The analysis included only V-J combinations with a frequency above 0.0001, which together covered 99% to 99.2% of the repertoires. A TCS score was defined as the ratio between F50 (clonal expansion) and ExV (chaos), using BLOSUM62-based TCRdist between CDR3 peptides within each V-J. Welch's t-statistics and random forest reduced 514 V-J features to roughly 13, which were used in a naive Bayes classifier (R e1071). TCRdb ran its own pipeline on the public reads, namely fastp trimming at Q25 and MiXCR clone calling, and kept in-frame beta chains. Each entry is one CDR3 protein sequence, shown with its most common DNA and genes. The V and J calls were not made by the authors but by TCRdb's processing. Within this sample are about 200,000 distinct CDR3 sequences, with around 16% of them counted one time only. About half of the sample goes to the ten largest clones.

V is reduced by 5 bases and J by 4 bases, leaving a spacing of 14 bases between them. The germline V gene supplies CDR1 SGHTA and CDR2 FQGTGA. The cysteine opens and the phenylalanine closes a CDR3 of 14 amino acids. Only CDR3 DNA remains: 42 bases, in frame from the first base. Graves' hyperthyroidism was defined as stable when no progression to ophthalmopathy occurred over 18 months of follow-up. Hyperthyroidism patients were newly diagnosed, with disease duration under 2 months, and aged 18 to 65 years. Exclusion was applied to patients with uncontrolled infections, other autoimmune diseases, pregnancy or lactation. Diagnoses were established on the basis of clinical symptoms, serum thyroxine and TRAb, thyroid ultrasound, and orbital computed tomography. PBMCs were isolated from 10 ml of fresh peripheral blood by Ficoll-Paque density gradient centrifugation. Total RNA was extracted with Trizol reagent, and quality was checked on an Agilent 2100 Bioanalyzer.

This clonotype was found many times. Its antigen has not been determined. Per-base quality was not reported, and no clone a single base away is much larger than it. This TCR was recovered from a woman aged 45-60 years with Graves' hyperthyroidism. Sequencing was performed on blood. The chain is encoded by TRBV7-3 joined to TRBJ1-2; the D gene cannot be named for sure. The nucleotide sequence reads as follows: TGTGCCAGCAGCCCCAATACCATGTCCTATGGCTACACCTTC. Its product reads: CASSPNTMSYGYTF.